This T cell receptor beta chain appears in the sequencing data of a study of cytomegalovirus exposure and HLA in healthy donors (dated by TCRdb to about 2017). In terms of the full investigation: The 666 repertoires of the first cohort and the approximately 110 validation repertoires were produced on the same platform, according to a later analysis. The aim of the study was to test whether cataloging public T cell receptors could identify signatures of past pathogen exposure. Along with the roughly 710-subject first cohort, a separate validation cohort of around 120 different subjects was used. The study combined high-throughput TCR immunosequencing, statistical association of individual TCRs with disease status, and machine learning to predict cytomegalovirus infection status.

The investigation overall reported the following: The authors suggested that the approach could potentially be extended to other disease states and immunological phenotypes. In vitro tests confirmed that a few of the cytomegalovirus-associated TCR beta chains recognize cytomegalovirus antigens. Most TCR sequences were seen in very few donors, while some public TCRs were found in many individuals. The classifier was reported to diagnose cytomegalovirus status with high specificity and sensitivity in both the original cohort and the validation cohort. Of the cluster scores, 90% to 95% were above 0 in a later analysis, which found that TCRs clustered in the first cohort also tended to co-occur in the 90 to 150 validation repertoires. The study gave a list of 150 to 200 TCR beta chains associated with cytomegalovirus. All 120 or so repertoires were used to score co-occurrence in the validation cohort in a later analysis, because that analysis had no HLA typing for the cohort.

The donors were included in the validation cohort of over a hundred subjects, a group kept apart from the roughly 610-subject first cohort. Remarks on this clone: The antigen it binds to is not known. Base qualities are not provided; no much larger clone lies one nucleotide away.

Library construction relied on the immunoSEQ multiplex PCR assay. The authors processed their data as follows. To diagnose cytomegalovirus status from the catalog of TCR beta chain sequences, a statistical classification framework was built. TCRdb limited this immuneACCESS table to in-frame rearrangements with V and J called. A share of clones is missing; checked studies link under half to unresolved V genes, and the rest is unexplained. That table furnishes V, J and clone size, whereas the DNA furnished D and trimming. The table for this sample lists about 68,000 clones; over 80% of them were counted only once. The top ten constitute 2.5% to 3.5% of the sample. The CDR3 has 14 amino acids, counting the end cysteine and phenylalanine. Kept here is only the CDR3 DNA, which spans 42 bases and is read in frame from base 1. V is reduced by 0 bases and J by 4 bases, leaving a spacing of 6 bases between them. The CDR1 and CDR2 encoded by the germline V gene are SGHTA and FQGNSA.

The sequence was obtained from a man between 18 and 35 years old in good health and CMV-seronegative. The chain is made from TRBV7-2 and TRBJ2-2; the D gene is possibly TRBD2, with 5 bases matching. Sequenced sample: PBMCs. The DNA is as follows: TGTGCCAGCAGCTTAGCCCGGGGCACCGGGGAGCTGTTTTTT. The translation is CASSLARGTGELFF. Joined to the reference TRBV7-2 and TRBJ2-2 proteins, this CDR3 gives the full variable domain: GAGVSQSPSNKVTEKGKDVELRCDPISGHTALYWYRQSLGQGLEFLIYFQGNSAPDKSGLPSDRFSAERTGGSVSTLTIQRTQQEDSAVYLCASSLARGTGELFFGEGSRLTVL.